The rows below give T cell receptor beta chains drawn from one sample of a study of blood T cell repertoires in COVID-19. The protocol was immunoSEQ multiplex PCR, while the TCRdb copy is restricted to in-frame clones and leaves out a portion. Here the sample spans some 52,000 clones, less than 95% being singletons. What was sequenced was peripheral blood. The receptors were sampled from a human donor in a cohort sampled during active COVID-19. Both conserved end residues are part of each CDR3. A D gene is named only where the DNA matches it firmly. Size tells how often a clone was seen (once, few, many) or the class of an expanded clone, and some rows leave it out.

clone_size	d_call	j_call	v_call	cdr3_aa	cdr3_nt
.	TRBD1	TRBJ2-4	TRBV27	CASSRHRTGGNIQYF	TGTGCCAGCAGTCGGCACCGGACAGGGGGCAACATTCAGTACTTC
few	TRBD1	TRBJ1-3	TRBV28	CASRTGFSGNTIYF	TGTGCCAGCAGGACAGGGTTCTCTGGAAACACCATATATTTT
.	TRBD1	TRBJ1-1	TRBV5-1	CASSFGTGVVYDTEAFF	TGCGCCAGCAGCTTCGGGACAGGGGTAGTGTATGACACTGAAGCTTTCTTT
.	TRBD1	TRBJ2-7	TRBV27	CASSPDPGQGSYEQYF	TGTGCCAGCAGTCCCGACCCGGGACAGGGATCCTACGAGCAGTACTTC
once	.	TRBJ1-1	TRBV6-6	CASTINTMNTEAFF	TGTGCCAGCACCATCAATACAATGAACACTGAAGCTTTCTTT
.	.	TRBJ2-5	TRBV11-2	CASSQGRETQYF	TGTGCCAGCAGCCAAGGGAGGGAGACCCAGTACTTC
once	.	TRBJ2-7	TRBV3-1/TRBV3-2	CASSPYRDTSYEQYF	TGTGCCAGCAGCCCTTACCGGGACACCTCCTACGAGCAGTACTTC
.	TRBD2	TRBJ2-1	TRBV28	CASSLRTSGRGNEQFF	TGTGCCAGCAGCCTAAGGACTAGCGGGAGGGGGAATGAGCAGTTCTTC
.	.	TRBJ2-7	TRBV6-6	CASSYWAGVSGEQYF	TGTGCCAGCAGTTACTGGGCAGGGGTGTCGGGGGAGCAGTACTTC
.	TRBD2	TRBJ2-7	TRBV3-1/TRBV3-2	CASSQGDSGLAAYEQYF	TGTGCCAGCAGCCAGGGTGACTCGGGACTAGCGGCCTACGAGCAGTACTTC
.	.	TRBJ2-6	TRBV19	CASSIEGAGANVLTF	TGTGCCAGTAGTATCGAAGGGGCAGGGGCCAACGTCCTGACTTTC
.	TRBD2	TRBJ2-2	TRBV7-2	CASRTYSGRNTGELFF	TGTGCCAGCAGAACCTATAGCGGGAGGAACACCGGGGAGCTGTTTTTT
.	TRBD2	TRBJ2-3	TRBV5-4	CASPALLGLAGYTDTQYF	TGTGCCAGTCCAGCTTTGTTGGGACTAGCGGGGTACACAGATACGCAGTATTTT
once	TRBD1	TRBJ2-7	TRBV27	CASSFVAGQGYEQYF	TGTGCCAGCAGTTTTGTCGCCGGACAGGGATACGAGCAGTACTTC
.	.	TRBJ1-2	TRBV21-1	CASSFGTGPYGYTF	TGTGCCAGCAGCTTCGGGACAGGGCCATATGGCTACACCTTC
.	.	TRBJ2-7	TRBV6-5	CASSSIPQSTYEQYF	TGTGCCAGCAGTTCTATCCCCCAATCCACCTACGAGCAGTACTTC
once	.	TRBJ2-7	TRBV27	CASSLTSGIPPSHEQYF	TGTGCCAGCAGTTTAACCTCAGGGATCCCCCCGAGCCACGAGCAGTACTTC
.	.	TRBJ1-2	TRBV18	CASSPQRVLGGYTF	TGTGCCAGCTCACCACAGAGGGTCCTCGGGGGCTACACCTTC
.	TRBD1	TRBJ1-5	TRBV5-8	CASSLGQGDQPQHF	TGTGCCAGCAGCTTGGGACAGGGAGATCAGCCCCAGCATTTT
.	.	TRBJ1-1	TRBV30	CAWSVARTNPEAFF	TGTGCCTGGAGTGTAGCCCGGACAAACCCTGAAGCTTTCTTT
.	.	TRBJ2-5	TRBV5-6	CASSSGQFQETQYF	TGTGCCAGCAGCTCCGGACAGTTCCAAGAGACCCAGTACTTC
.	TRBD2	TRBJ2-5	TRBV20-1	CSASSSGFGETQYF	TGCAGTGCTAGTTCTAGCGGGTTCGGGGAGACCCAGTACTTC
.	.	TRBJ2-7	TRBV20-1	CSASRYSSYEQYF	TGCAGTGCCAGTCGGTACAGCTCCTACGAGCAGTACTTC
few	.	TRBJ2-7	TRBV1	CTSSPTSGSYGQYF	TGCACCAGCAGCCCCACTAGCGGGAGTTATGGGCAGTACTTC
.	TRBD1	TRBJ2-7	TRBV29-1	CSAAGQGSWGSYEQYF	TGCAGCGCCGCGGGACAGGGGTCTTGGGGCTCCTACGAGCAGTACTTC
.	TRBD2	TRBJ2-7	TRBV4-2	CASSQHGRLADEQYF	TGTGCCAGCAGCCAGCACGGGAGGCTAGCGGACGAGCAGTACTTC
.	TRBD1	TRBJ2-7	TRBV6-4	CASSSTTGGPEQYF	TGTGCCAGCAGTTCCACGACAGGGGGACCCGAGCAGTACTTC
.	.	TRBJ1-5	TRBV7-9	CASSNGLLHQPQHF	TGTGCCAGCAGCAATGGACTTTTACATCAGCCCCAGCATTTT
.	.	TRBJ2-7	TRBV5-6	CASNQGFSEGEQYF	TGTGCCAGCAACCAGGGGTTTTCGGAAGGGGAGCAGTACTTC
few	.	TRBJ2-6	TRBV5-1	CASLEAGANVLTF	TGCGCCAGCCTGGAGGCTGGGGCCAACGTCCTGACTTTC
.	.	TRBJ2-3	TRBV5-1	CASSLGIADYSDTQYF	TGCGCCAGCAGCTTGGGAATAGCGGATTATTCAGATACGCAGTATTTT
.	.	TRBJ1-2	TRBV25-1	CASSVAGGGVGGYTF	TGTGCCAGCAGTGTAGCAGGCGGAGGGGTGGGTGGCTACACCTTC
.	.	TRBJ1-1	TRBV9	CASSPRGTEAFF	TGTGCCAGCAGCCCCCGGGGGACTGAAGCTTTCTTT
few	.	TRBJ1-3	TRBV7-9	CASSLESSGNTIYF	TGTGCCAGCAGCTTAGAGAGCTCTGGAAACACCATATATTTT
.	.	TRBJ2-5	TRBV3-1/TRBV3-2	CASSQDRAVQETQYF	TGTGCCAGCAGCCAAGATCGCGCGGTTCAAGAGACCCAGTACTTC
few	.	TRBJ2-7	TRBV19	CATSESSYEQYF	TGTGCCACCTCGGAGTCCTCCTACGAGCAGTACTTC
.	TRBD1	TRBJ1-4	TRBV6-5	CASSYSYRTGREKLFF	TGTGCCAGCAGTTACTCGTACCGGACAGGGAGGGAAAAACTGTTTTTT
.	.	TRBJ1-6	TRBV10-3	CAISATGLNSPLHF	TGTGCCATCAGTGCAACTGGGCTAAATTCACCCCTCCACTTT
.	.	TRBJ2-2	TRBV12-1	CASSPGTGGGTGELFF	TGTGCCAGCAGCCCCGGGACAGGGGGAGGCACCGGGGAGCTGTTTTTT
.	.	TRBJ2-7	TRBV28	CASSSPYEQYF	TGTGCCAGCAGTTCTCCCTACGAGCAGTACTTC
.	TRBD2	TRBJ2-1	TRBV5-1	CASKEGAGNEQFF	TGCGCCAGCAAGGAGGGAGCGGGGAATGAGCAGTTCTTC
.	.	TRBJ2-4	TRBV21-1	CASSKSTSGRAVAKNIQYF	TGTGCCAGCAGCAAATCGACTAGCGGGAGGGCCGTCGCCAAAAACATTCAGTACTTC
.	TRBD1	TRBJ1-4	TRBV24-1	CATSARAGTGNEKLFF	TGTGCCACCAGTGCCCGGGCCGGGACAGGGAACGAAAAACTGTTTTTT
.	.	TRBJ2-2	TRBV9	CASSVEVWEDRGELFF	TGTGCCAGCAGCGTAGAGGTTTGGGAGGACCGCGGGGAGCTGTTTTTT
.	TRBD1	TRBJ2-7	TRBV5-1	CASSWGQGSYEQYF	TGCGCCAGCAGCTGGGGACAGGGCTCCTACGAGCAGTACTTC
.	.	TRBJ1-2	TRBV5-1	CASSLEGHPRNYGYTF	TGCGCCAGCAGCTTGGAGGGACATCCCAGAAACTATGGCTACACCTTC
.	.	TRBJ1-1	TRBV3-1/TRBV3-2	CASSQVSGSTEAFF	TGTGCCAGCAGCCAAGTCTCGGGGTCCACTGAAGCTTTCTTT
.	.	TRBJ2-3	TRBV14	CASSQSLGVDTQYF	TGTGCCAGCAGCCAAAGTTTAGGGGTAGATACGCAGTATTTT
.	.	TRBJ1-6	TRBV5-1	CASSPPGQVNSPLHF	TGCGCCAGCAGCCCTCCGGGACAAGTAAATTCACCCCTCCACTTT
.	TRBD1	TRBJ2-3	TRBV27	CASSSWTGIRTDTQYF	TGTGCCAGCAGTTCGTGGACAGGGATCAGAACAGATACGCAGTATTTT
.	.	TRBJ2-1	TRBV27	CASTEAARPDNEQFF	TGTGCCAGCACCGAAGCCGCCCGCCCGGACAATGAGCAGTTCTTC
.	.	TRBJ1-1	TRBV5-1	CASSSNGGMGVTEAFF	TGCGCCAGCAGCTCCAATGGGGGGATGGGGGTGACTGAAGCTTTCTTT
.	TRBD2	TRBJ2-1	TRBV15	CATGRASGNNEQFF	TGTGCCACCGGACGGGCTAGCGGAAACAATGAGCAGTTCTTC
.	TRBD2	TRBJ2-2	TRBV5-4	CASSRGAGGPNGELFF	TGTGCCAGCAGCCGGGGGGCGGGAGGGCCCAACGGGGAGCTGTTTTTT
.	.	TRBJ2-1	TRBV19	CASSIATRGSNEQFF	TGTGCCAGTAGTATAGCGACGAGGGGGTCAAATGAGCAGTTCTTC